The 9 T cell receptor beta chains below all came from one sample that was sequenced in a study of beta chain features in type 1 diabetes. TCRB transcripts that were expressed got sequenced, as all of the isolated RNA had been reverse transcribed. Sequenced by immunoSEQ multiplex PCR; TCRdb stores in-frame clones only, minus some. The repertoire has about 330,000 clones, about 11% of them found once; the top ten carry 0.015%. Sequencing used naive CD4+ T cells from blood. These receptors were collected from a woman aged 25 to 39 in good health.

The chain links TRBV7-2 to TRBJ2-3, with D possibly TRBD1 on 6 matching bases. V lost 2 bases and J lost 4, with 7 bases in between. This CDR3 comprises 13 residues. Germline assignment: CDR1 SGHTA and CDR2 FQGNSA. The CDR3 bases are TGTGCCAGCAGCTTACAGGGGTCAGATACGCAGTATTTT. Amino acids: CASSLQGSDTQYF.

The gene calls are TRBV2 and TRBJ2-1; TRBD2 might be the D (5 bases). CDR3 length equals 14 residues. The V end lost 0 bases, the J end lost 9 bases, and 12 bases lay between the germline ends. Germline CDR1 SNHLY, CDR2 FYNNEI. DNA of the CDR3: TGTGCCAGCAGTGAAGCGGGGAGCTGGAGTGAGCAGTTCTTC. Its translation is CASSEAGSWSEQFF.

This clone has only a few counts. V and J are TRBV5-1 and TRBJ2-3, with 7 nucleotides matching TRBD2. Germline assignment: CDR1 SGHRS and CDR2 YFSETQ. The CDR3 is 14 amino acids. With V trimmed by 4 bases and J by 4 bases, 6 bases remained unmatched. The CDR3 loop is CASSPGLVADTQYF. CDR3 nucleotides: TGCGCCAGCAGCCCCGGACTAGTTGCAGATACGCAGTATTTT.

This clone showed up just a few times. The V call is TRBV27, the J call TRBJ2-7; 8 bases align to TRBD1. V shed 6 bases and J 4 bases; nucleotides not matched to a gene: 11. Germline V CDR1 and CDR2: MNHEY, SMNVEV (reference sequence). The CDR3 totals 15 residues. CDR3 sequence reads: CASSQNRDRWYEQYF. CDR3 DNA: TGTGCCAGCAGCCAAAACCGGGACAGGTGGTACGAGCAGTACTTC.

The chain is built from TRBV5-1 and TRBJ2-5, with a weak D call TRBD2 (5 bases). The CDR3 consists of 14 residues. The ends were cut back, 5 bases at V and 5 bases at J, with 16 bases in the middle. CDR1 SGHRS and CDR2 YFSETQ come from the germline V gene. The CDR3 loop is CASRIDLRGETQYF. The CDR3 region has the DNA TGCGCCAGCAGGATAGACCTGAGAGGGGAGACCCAGTACTTC.

The gene calls are TRBV27 and TRBJ2-2, with 8 bases matching TRBD2. This CDR3 spans 16 amino acids. Germline values: CDR1 MNHEY, CDR2 SMNVEV (reference sequence). The ends lost 5 bases at V and 6 bases at J; junction bases unmatched: 11. The CDR3 region has the DNA TGTGCCAGCAGTCCCTCCCGGGGCGGGGGGCCCGGGGAGCTGTTTTTT. Its protein product is CASSPSRGGGPGELFF.

In its sample, this clone was seen a few times. The chain uses TRBV9 and TRBJ2-2; D gene ambiguous. CDR1 is SGDLS, CDR2 YYNGEE, per germline. V shed 6 bases and J shed 9 bases, with 6 bases lying between them. The length of the CDR3 is 10 residues. CDR3 nucleotides: TGTGCCAGCAAGAAGCGGGAGCTGTTTTTT. Amino acid sequence: CASKKRELFF.

The chain recombines TRBV6-6 with TRBJ2-7, with 13 bases matching TRBD2. The V gene's germline CDR1 is MNHNY and CDR2 SVGAGI (reference sequence). J lost 3 bases, V lost 5 bases, and 7 bases had no gene match. This CDR3 is 16 amino acids long. The CDR3 nucleotides are TGTGCCAGCAGTCCTTCGACTAGCGGGAGGTTCTACGAGCAGTACTTC. Amino acid sequence: CASSPSTSGRFYEQYF.

The chain employs TRBV5-6 and TRBJ2-2; D uncertain. Trimming cost V 1 base and J 0 bases, with 13 bases left between them. This CDR3 spans 17 amino acids. Germline V gives CDR1 SGHDT, CDR2 YYEEEE. The DNA of the CDR3 is TGTGCCAGCAGCTTGTCCTGGCCGCCTTCGAACACCGGGGAGCTGTTTTTT. Translation: CASSLSWPPSNTGELFF. Variable domain in full (rest from reference TRBV5-6 and TRBJ2-2): DAGVTQSPTHLIKTRGQQVTLRCSPKSGHDTVSWYQQALGQGPQFIFQYYEEEERQRGNFPDRFSGHQFPNYSSELNVNALLLGDSALYLCASSLSWPPSNTGELFFGEGSRLTVL.